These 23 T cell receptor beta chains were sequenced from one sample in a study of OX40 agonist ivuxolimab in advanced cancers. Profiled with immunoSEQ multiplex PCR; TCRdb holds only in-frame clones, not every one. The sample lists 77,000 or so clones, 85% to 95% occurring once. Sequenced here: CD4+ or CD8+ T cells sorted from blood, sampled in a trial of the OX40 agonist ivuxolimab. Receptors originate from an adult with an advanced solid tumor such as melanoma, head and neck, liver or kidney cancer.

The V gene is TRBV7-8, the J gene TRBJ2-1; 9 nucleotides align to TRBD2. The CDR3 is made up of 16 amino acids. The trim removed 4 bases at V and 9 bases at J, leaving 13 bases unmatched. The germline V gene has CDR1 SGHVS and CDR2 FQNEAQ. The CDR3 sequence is CASSYPPSGGSPEQFF. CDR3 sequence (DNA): TGTGCCAGCAGCTACCCCCCAAGCGGGGGGTCGCCTGAGCAGTTCTTC.

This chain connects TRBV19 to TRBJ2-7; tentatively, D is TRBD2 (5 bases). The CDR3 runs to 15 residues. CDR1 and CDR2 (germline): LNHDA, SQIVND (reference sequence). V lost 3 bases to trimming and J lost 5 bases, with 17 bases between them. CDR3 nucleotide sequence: TGTGCCAGTAGTATCTCAGGAGCGGCTCTTAACGAGCAGTACTTC. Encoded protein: CASSISGAALNEQYF.

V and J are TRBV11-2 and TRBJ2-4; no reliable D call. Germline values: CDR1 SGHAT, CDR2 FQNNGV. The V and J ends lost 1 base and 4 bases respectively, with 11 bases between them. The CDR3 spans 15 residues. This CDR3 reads CASSLGPVPKNIQYF. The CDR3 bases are TGTGCCAGCAGCTTAGGTCCGGTTCCAAAAAACATTCAGTACTTC.

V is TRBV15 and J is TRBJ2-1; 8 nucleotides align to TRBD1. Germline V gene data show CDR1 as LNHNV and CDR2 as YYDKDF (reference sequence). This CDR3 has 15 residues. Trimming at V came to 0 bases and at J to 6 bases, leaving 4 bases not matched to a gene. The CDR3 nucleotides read TGTGCCACCAGCAGAGACAGGGGGCTTGGCAATGAGCAGTTCTTC. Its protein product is CATSRDRGLGNEQFF.

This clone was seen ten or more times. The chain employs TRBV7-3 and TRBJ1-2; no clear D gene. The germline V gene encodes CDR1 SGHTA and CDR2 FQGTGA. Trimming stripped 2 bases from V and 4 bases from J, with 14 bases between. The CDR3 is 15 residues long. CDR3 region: CASSLEAGPSYGYTF. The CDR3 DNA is TGTGCCAGCAGCTTAGAAGCAGGTCCTAGCTATGGCTACACCTTC.

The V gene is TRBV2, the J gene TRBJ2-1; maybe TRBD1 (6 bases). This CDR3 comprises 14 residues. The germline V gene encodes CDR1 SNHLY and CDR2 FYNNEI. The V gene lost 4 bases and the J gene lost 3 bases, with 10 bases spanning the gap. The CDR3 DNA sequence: TGTGCCAGCAGTGTGGGGGCAGGCTACAATGAGCAGTTCTTC. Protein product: CASSVGAGYNEQFF.

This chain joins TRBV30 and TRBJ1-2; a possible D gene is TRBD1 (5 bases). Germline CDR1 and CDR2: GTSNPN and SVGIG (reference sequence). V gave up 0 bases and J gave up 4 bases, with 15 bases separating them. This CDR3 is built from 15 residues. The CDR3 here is CAWSVSRALVYGYTF. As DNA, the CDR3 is TGTGCCTGGAGTGTCTCCAGGGCCCTCGTCTATGGCTACACCTTC. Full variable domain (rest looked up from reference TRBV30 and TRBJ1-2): SQTIHQWPATLVQPVGSPLSLECTVEGTSNPNLYWYRQAAGRGLQLLFYSVGIGQISSEVPQNLSASRPQDRQFILSSKKLLLSDSGFYLCAWSVSRALVYGYTFGSGTRLTVV.

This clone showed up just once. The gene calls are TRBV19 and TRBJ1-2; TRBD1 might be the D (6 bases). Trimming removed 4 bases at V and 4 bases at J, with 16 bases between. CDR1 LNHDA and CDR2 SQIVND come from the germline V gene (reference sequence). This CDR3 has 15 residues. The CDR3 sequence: CASSTFPTGFYGYTF. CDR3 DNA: TGTGCCAGTAGTACCTTCCCGACAGGATTCTATGGCTACACCTTC.

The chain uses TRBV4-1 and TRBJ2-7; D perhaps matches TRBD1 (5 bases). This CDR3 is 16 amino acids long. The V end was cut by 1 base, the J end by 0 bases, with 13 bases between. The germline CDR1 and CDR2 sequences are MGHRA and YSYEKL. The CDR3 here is CASSQGPGWSSYEQYF. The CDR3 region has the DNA TGCGCCAGCAGCCAAGGCCCAGGGTGGAGCTCCTACGAGCAGTACTTC.

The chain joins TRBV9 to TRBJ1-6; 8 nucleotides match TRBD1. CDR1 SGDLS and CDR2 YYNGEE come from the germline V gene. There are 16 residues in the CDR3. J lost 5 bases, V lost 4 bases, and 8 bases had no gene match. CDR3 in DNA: TGTGCCAGCAGCCCCCCCGGACAGGGCGATAATTCACCCCTCCACTTT. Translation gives CASSPPGQGDNSPLHF. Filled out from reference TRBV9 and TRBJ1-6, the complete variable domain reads DSGVTQTPKHLITATGQRVTLRCSPRSGDLSVYWYQQSLDQGLQFLIQYYNGEERAKGNILERFSAQQFPDLHSELNLSSLELGDSALYFCASSPPGQGDNSPLHFGNGTRLTVT.

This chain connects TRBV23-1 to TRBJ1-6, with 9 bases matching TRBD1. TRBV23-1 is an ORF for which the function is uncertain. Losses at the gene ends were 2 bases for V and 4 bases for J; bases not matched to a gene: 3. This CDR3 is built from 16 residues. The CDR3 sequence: CASSQRQGEYNSPLHF. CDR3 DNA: TGCGCCAGCAGTCAAAGACAGGGGGAATATAATTCACCCCTCCACTTT.

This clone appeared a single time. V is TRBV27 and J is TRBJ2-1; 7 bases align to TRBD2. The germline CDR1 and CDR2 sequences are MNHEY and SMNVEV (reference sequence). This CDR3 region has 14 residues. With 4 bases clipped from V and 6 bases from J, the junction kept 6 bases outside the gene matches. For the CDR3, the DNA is TGTGCCAGCAGTTCGACTAGCTGGGGCAATGAGCAGTTCTTC. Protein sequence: CASSSTSWGNEQFF.

The CDR3 protein is CAISESWEVPNEQFF. In DNA form, the CDR3 reads TGTGCCATCAGTGAGTCATGGGAAGTCCCCAATGAGCAGTTCTTC. The V call is TRBV10-3, the J call TRBJ2-1, with D unclear. CDR1 is ENHRY, CDR2 SYGVKD, per germline. Deletions cut 0 bases from V and 6 bases from J, with 12 bases between. The CDR3 contains 15 residues.

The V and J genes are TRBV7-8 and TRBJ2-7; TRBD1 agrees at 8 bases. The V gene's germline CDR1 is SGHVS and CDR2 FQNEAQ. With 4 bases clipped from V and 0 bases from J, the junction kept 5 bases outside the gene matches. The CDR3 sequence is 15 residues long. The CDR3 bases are TGTGCCAGCAGCTGGACAGGGACGAGCTCCTACGAGCAGTACTTC. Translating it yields CASSWTGTSSYEQYF.

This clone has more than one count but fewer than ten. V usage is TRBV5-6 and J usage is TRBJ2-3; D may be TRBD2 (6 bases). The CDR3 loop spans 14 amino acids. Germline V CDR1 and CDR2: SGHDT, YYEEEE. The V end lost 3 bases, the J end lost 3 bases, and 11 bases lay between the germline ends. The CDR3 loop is CASSSLRGTDTQYF. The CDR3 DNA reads TGTGCCAGCAGCTCTCTCCGGGGGACAGATACGCAGTATTTT.

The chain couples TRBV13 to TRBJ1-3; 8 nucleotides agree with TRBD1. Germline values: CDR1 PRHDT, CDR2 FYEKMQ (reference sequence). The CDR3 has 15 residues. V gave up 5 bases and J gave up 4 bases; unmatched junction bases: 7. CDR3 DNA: TGTGCCAGCAGCCAATACCCAGGGGGCGGAAACACCATATATTTT. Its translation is CASSQYPGGGNTIYF.

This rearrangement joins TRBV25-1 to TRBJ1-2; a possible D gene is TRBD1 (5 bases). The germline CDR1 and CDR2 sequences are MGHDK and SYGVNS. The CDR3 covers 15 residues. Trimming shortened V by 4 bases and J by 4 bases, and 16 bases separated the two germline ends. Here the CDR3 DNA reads TGTGCCAGCAGTGTGTGGCGCAGGGCACCCTATGGCTACACCTTC. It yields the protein CASSVWRRAPYGYTF.

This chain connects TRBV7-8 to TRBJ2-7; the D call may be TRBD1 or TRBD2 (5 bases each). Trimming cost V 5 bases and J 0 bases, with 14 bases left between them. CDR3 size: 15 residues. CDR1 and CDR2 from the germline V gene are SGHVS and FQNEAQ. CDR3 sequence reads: CASSPPPGSSYEQYF. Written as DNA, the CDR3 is TGTGCCAGCAGCCCACCCCCAGGGAGCTCCTACGAGCAGTACTTC.

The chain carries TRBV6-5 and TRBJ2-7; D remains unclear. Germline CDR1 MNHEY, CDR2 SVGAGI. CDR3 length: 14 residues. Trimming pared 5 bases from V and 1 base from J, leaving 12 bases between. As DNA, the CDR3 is TGTGCCAGCAGTGCCTGGCAGACATCCTACGAGCAGTACTTC. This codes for CASSAWQTSYEQYF.

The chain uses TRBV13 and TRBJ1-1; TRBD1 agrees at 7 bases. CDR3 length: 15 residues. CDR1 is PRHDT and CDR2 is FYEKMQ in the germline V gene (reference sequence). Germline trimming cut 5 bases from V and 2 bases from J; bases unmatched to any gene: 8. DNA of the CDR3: TGTGCCAGCAGCGGTTGGAGGGGGCCTAACACTGAAGCTTTCTTT. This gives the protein CASSGWRGPNTEAFF.

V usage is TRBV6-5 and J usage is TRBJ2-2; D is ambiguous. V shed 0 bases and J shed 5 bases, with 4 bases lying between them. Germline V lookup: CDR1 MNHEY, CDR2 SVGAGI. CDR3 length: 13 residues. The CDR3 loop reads CASSYSRTGELFF. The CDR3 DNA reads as TGTGCCAGCAGTTACTCGAGAACCGGGGAGCTGTTTTTT.

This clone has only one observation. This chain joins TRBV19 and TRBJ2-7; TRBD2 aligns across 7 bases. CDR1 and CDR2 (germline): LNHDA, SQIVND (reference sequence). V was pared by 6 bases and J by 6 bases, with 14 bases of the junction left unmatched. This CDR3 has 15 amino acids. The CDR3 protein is CASSPGPGDYLEQYF. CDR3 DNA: TGTGCCAGTAGCCCGGGGCCGGGGGACTATCTCGAGCAGTACTTC.

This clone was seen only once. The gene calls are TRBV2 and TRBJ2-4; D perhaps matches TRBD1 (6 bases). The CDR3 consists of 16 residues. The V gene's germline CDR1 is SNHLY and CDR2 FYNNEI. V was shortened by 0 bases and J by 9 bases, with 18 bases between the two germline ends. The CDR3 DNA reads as TGTGCCAGCAGTGAAGCTAGTTTTGCAGGGGAGCGCATTCAGTACTTC. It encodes CASSEASFAGERIQYF.